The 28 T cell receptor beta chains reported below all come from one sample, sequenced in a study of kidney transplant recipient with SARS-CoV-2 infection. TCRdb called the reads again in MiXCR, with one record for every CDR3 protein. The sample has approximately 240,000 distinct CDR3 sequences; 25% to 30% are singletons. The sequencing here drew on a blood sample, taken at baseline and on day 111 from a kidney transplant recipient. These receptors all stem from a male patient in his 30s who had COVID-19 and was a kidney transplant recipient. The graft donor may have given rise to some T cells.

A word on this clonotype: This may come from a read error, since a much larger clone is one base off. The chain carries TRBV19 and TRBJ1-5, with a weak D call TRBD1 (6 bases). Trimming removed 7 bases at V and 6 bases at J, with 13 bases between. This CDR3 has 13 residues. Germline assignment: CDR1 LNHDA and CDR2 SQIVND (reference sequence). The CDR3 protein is CASTEGGRQPQHF. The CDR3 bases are TGTGCCAGTACCGAGGGGGGGCGTCAGCCCCAGCATTTT.

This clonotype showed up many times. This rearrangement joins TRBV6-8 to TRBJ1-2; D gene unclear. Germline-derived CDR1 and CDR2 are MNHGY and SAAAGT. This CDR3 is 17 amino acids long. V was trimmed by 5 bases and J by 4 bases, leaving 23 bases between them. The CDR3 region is CASSIVARSRKTYGYTF. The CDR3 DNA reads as TGTGCCAGCAGTATCGTCGCACGCTCTAGAAAGACCTATGGCTACACCTTC.

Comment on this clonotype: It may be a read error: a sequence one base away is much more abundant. DNA for the CDR3: TGTGCCAGCAGCATAGCGCGTCCCACTTCAGGCTTGACCGGGGAGCTGTTTTTT. Amino acids: CASSIARPTSGLTGELFF. The V gene is TRBV3-1, the J gene TRBJ2-2, with TRBD2 as a possible D gene (5 bases). V shed 5 bases and J shed 5 bases, with 24 bases lying between them. This CDR3 region has 18 residues. Germline-derived CDR1 and CDR2 are LGHDT and YNNKEL (reference sequence).

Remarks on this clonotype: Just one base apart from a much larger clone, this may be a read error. The CDR3 DNA sequence: TGTGCCGGCAAGAATCCCGGGACAGAGATCTACGAGCAGTACTTC. It translates to CAGKNPGTEIYEQYF. This chain connects TRBV6-6 to TRBJ2-1; 7 bases match TRBD1. The better agreement between TRBJ2-7 and the DNA end casts doubt on the J call. The CDR3 has 15 residues. Germline V gene lookup returns CDR1 MNHNY and CDR2 SVGAGI (reference sequence).

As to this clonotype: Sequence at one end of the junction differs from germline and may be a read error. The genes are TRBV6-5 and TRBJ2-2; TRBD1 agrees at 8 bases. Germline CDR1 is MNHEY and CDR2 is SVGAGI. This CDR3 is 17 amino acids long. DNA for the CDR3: TGTGCCAGAAGTTACTCAAGGGGACAGGTTTGGACCGGGGAGCTGTTTTTT. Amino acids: CARSYSRGQVWTGELFF.

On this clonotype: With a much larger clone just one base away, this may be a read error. The CDR3 bases are TGTGACAGCAGCATTGACAGGAACTATGGCTACACCTTC. Translating it yields CDSSIDRNYGYTF. The gene calls are TRBV5-4 and TRBJ1-2, with a tentative D call TRBD1 (6 bases). This CDR3 has 13 amino acids. Germline V gene lookup returns CDR1 SGHNT and CDR2 YYREEE (reference sequence).

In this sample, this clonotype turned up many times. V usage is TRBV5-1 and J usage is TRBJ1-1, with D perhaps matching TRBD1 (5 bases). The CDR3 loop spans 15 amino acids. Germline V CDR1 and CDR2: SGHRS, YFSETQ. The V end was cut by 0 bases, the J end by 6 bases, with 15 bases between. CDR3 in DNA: TGCGCCAGCAGCTTGGGGGAAGGGGCTGGGCCTGAAGCTTTCTTT. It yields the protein CASSLGEGAGPEAFF.

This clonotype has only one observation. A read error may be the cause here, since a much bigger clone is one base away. CDR3 in DNA: TGTGCCAGCAGCCCCTCGGGGGCTAACTATGGCTGCACCTTC. Its translation is CASSPSGANYGCTF. The genes are TRBV7-2 and TRBJ1-2, with a tentative D call TRBD1 (6 bases). This CDR3 has 14 residues. Germline V lookup: CDR1 SGHTA, CDR2 FQGNSA.

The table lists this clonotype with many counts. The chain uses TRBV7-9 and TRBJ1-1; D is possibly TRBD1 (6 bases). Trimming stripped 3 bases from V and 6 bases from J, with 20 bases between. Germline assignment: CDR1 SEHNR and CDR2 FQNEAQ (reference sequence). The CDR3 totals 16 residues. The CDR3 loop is CASSFWGQTISPEAFF. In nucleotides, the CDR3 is TGTGCCAGCAGCTTTTGGGGACAAACCATTTCCCCTGAAGCTTTCTTT.

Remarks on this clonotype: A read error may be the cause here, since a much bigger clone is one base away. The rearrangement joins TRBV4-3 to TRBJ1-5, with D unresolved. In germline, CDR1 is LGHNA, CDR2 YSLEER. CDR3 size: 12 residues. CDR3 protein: CAGSQDPEPQHF. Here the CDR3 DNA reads TGCGCCGGCAGCCAAGACCCTGAGCCCCAGCATTTT.

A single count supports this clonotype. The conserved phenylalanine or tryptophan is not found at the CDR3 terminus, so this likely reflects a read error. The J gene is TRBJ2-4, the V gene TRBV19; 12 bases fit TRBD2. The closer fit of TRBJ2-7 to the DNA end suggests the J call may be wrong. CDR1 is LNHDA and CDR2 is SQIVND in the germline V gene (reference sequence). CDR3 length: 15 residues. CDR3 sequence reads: CASSMRTSGIDEQYL. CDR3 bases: TGTGCCAGTAGTATGAGGACTAGCGGGATCGACGAGCAGTACTTA.

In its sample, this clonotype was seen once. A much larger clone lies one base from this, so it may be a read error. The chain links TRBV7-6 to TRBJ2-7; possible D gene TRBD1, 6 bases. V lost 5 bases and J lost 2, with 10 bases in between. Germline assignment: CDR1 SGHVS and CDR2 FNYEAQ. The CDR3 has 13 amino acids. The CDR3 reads CASSDRNPYEQYF. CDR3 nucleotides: TGTGCCAGCAGCGACAGGAACCCCTACGAGCAGTACTTC.

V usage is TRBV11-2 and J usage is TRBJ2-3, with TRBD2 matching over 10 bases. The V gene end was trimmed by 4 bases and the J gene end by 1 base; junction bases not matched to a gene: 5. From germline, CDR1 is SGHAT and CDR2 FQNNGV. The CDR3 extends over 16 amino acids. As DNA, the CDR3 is TGTGCCAGCAGCTCCACCGGGACTAGCGGCACAGATACGCAGTATTTT. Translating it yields CASSSTGTSGTDTQYF.

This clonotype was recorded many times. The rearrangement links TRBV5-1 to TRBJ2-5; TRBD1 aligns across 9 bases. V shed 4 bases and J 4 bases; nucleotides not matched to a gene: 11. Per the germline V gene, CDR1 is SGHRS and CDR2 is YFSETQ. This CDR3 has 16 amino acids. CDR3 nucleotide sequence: TGCGCCAGCAGCGGACGGGACAGGGTCGAGGGAGAGACCCAGTACTTC. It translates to CASSGRDRVEGETQYF.

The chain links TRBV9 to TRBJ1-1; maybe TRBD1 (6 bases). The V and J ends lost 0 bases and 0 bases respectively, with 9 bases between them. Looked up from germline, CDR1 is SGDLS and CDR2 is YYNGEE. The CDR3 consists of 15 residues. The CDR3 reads CASSVGGGLNTEAFF. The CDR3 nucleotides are TGTGCCAGCAGCGTAGGTGGGGGGCTGAACACTGAAGCTTTCTTT.

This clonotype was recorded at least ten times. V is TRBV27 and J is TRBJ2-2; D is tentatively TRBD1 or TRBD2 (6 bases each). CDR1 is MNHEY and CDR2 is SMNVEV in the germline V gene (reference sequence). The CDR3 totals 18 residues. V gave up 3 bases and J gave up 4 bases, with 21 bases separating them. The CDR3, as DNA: TGTGCCAGCAGTTTTGACATGAGTTATAGGGGGGTCACCGGGGAGCTGTTTTTT. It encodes CASSFDMSYRGVTGELFF.

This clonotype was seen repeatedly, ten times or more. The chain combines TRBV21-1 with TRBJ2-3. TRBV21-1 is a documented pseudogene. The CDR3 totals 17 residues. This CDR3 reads CASRREVATVMQDTQYF. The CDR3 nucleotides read TGTGCCAGCAGACGAGAGGTAGCTACAGTCATGCAAGATACGCAGTATTTT.

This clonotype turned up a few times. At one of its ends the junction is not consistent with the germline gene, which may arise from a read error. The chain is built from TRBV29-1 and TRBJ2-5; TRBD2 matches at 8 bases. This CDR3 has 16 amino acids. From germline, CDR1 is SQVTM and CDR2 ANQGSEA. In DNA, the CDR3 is TGCAGCGTTGCCTCGTGGGCGGGAGGAACAAGAGAGGCCCAGTACTTC. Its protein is CSVASWAGGTREAQYF. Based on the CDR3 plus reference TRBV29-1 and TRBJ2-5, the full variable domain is SAVISQKPSRDICQRGTSLTIQCQVDSQVTMMFWYRQQPGQSLTLIATANQGSEATYESGFVIDKFPISRPNLTFSTLTVSNMSPEDSSIYLCSVASWAGGTREAQYFGPGTRLLVL.

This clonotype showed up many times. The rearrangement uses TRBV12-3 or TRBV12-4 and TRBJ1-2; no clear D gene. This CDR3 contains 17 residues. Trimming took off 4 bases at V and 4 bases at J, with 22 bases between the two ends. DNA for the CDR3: TGTGCCAGCAGTTGCAACATCACAGCAGGAAAGACCTATGGCTACACCTTC. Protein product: CASSCNITAGKTYGYTF.

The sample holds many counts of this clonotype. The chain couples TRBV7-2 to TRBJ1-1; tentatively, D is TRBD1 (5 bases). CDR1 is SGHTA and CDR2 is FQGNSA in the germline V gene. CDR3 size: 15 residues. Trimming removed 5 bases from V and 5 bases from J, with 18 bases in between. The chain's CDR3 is CASSPTGTGGTEAFF. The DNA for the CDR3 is TGTGCCAGCAGCCCTACCGGGACGGGGGGTACTGAAGCTTTCTTT.

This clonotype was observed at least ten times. The CDR3 loop reads CASGGHMGGYNEQFF. The CDR3 nucleotides read TGTGCCAGCGGGGGACACATGGGGGGTTACAATGAGCAGTTCTTC. The chain joins TRBV2 to TRBJ2-1, with D perhaps being TRBD1 or TRBD2 (6 bases each). The germline V and J ends were trimmed by 8 bases and 4 bases, with 18 bases remaining between them. The length of the CDR3 is 15 residues. The germline V gene encodes CDR1 SNHLY and CDR2 FYNNEI.

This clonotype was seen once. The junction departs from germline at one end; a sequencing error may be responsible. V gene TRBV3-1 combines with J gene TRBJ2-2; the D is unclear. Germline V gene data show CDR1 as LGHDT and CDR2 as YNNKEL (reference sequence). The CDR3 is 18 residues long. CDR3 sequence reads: CAGSPMRPISGLTGELFF. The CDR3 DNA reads TGTGCCGGCAGCCCAATGCGTCCCATTTCAGGCTTGACCGGGGAGCTGTTTTTT.

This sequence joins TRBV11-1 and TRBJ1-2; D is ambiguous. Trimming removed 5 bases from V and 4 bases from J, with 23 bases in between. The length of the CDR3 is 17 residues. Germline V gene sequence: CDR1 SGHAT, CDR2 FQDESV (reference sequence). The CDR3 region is CASSHGCKAGKTYGYTF. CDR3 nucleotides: TGTGCCAGCAGCCACGGGTGTAAGGCTGGGAAGACCTATGGCTACACCTTC.

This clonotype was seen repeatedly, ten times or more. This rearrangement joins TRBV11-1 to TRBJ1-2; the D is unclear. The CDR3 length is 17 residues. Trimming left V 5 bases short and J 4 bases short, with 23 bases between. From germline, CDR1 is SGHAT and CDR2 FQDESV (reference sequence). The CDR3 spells CASSKWVKAGKTYGYTF. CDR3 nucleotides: TGTGCCAGCAGCAAATGGGTTAAGGCTGGAAAGACCTATGGCTACACCTTC.

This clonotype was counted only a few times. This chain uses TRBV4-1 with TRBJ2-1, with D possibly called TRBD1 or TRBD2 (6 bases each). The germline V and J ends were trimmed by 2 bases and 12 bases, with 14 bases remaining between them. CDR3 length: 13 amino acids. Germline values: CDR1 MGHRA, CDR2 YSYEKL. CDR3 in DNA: TGCGCCAGCAGCCAACGGGGGCCGGCCGGGCAGTTCTTC. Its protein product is CASSQRGPAGQFF.

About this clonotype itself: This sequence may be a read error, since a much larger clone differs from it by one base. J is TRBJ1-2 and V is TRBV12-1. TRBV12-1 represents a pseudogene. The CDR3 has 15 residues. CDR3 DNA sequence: TGTGCCAGCAGCTTTGATCTCCCCGTGGACTATGGCTACACCTTC. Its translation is CASSFDLPVDYGYTF.

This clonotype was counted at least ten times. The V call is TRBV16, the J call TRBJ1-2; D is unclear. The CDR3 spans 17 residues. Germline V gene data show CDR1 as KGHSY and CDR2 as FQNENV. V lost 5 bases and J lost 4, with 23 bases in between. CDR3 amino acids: CASSDYQVVRKTYGYTF. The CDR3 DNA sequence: TGTGCCAGCAGCGATTACCAGGTCGTTAGAAAGACCTATGGCTACACCTTC. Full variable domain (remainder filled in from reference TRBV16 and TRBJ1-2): GEEVAQTPKHLVRGEGQKAKLYCAPIKGHSYVFWYQQVLKNEFKFLISFQNENVFDETGMPKERFSAKCLPNSPCSLEIQATKLEDSAVYFCASSDYQVVRKTYGYTFGSGTRLTVV.

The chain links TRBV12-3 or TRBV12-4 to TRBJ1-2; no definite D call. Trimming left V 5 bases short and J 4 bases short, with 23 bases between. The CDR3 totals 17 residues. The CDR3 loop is CASSNIFTAGKTYGYTF. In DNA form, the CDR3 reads TGTGCCAGCAGTAATATATTCACAGCAGGAAAGACCTATGGCTACACCTTC.